A single sample is the source of the 10 T cell receptor beta chains below, sequenced in a study of blood T cell repertoires in COVID-19. TCRdb keeps only in-frame clones here, not all; method: immunoSEQ multiplex PCR. The data show 150,000 to 200,000 clones, roughly 77% seen once. The sequenced sample was PBMCs or T cells enriched from blood (not recorded which). Receptors were obtained from a woman between 45 and 65 years old with acute COVID-19.

This clone has only a few counts. J is TRBJ2-3 and V is TRBV10-2; 10 nucleotides agree with TRBD2. Trimming cost V 4 bases and J 7 bases; bases outside gene matches: 11. This CDR3 is built from 16 residues. Germline CDR1 is WSHSY and CDR2 is SAAADI. The CDR3 DNA follows: TGCGCCAGCAGTGTCCCTGCCAGCGGGGGGGCTTATACGCAGTATTTT. Protein sequence: CASSVPASGGAYTQYF.

Concerning this clone: At the DNA level, this CDR3 is encoded by other sequences in the same sample as well. The chain carries TRBV28 and TRBJ1-5, with 7 nucleotides matching TRBD1. The CDR3 is made up of 12 amino acids. Germline-derived CDR1 and CDR2 are MDHEN and SYDVKM. Trimming at V came to 7 bases and at J to 7 bases, leaving 4 bases not matched to a gene. The DNA of the CDR3 is TGTGCCAGCACTCTACAGGGGCAGCCCCAGCATTTT. Protein product: CASTLQGQPQHF. Complete variable domain (other parts from reference TRBV28 and TRBJ1-5): DVKVTQSSRYLVKRTGEKVFLECVQDMDHENMFWYRQDPGLGLRLIYFSYDVKMKEKGDIPEGYSVSREKKERFSLILESASTNQTSMYLCASTLQGQPQHFGDGTRLSIL.

The sample holds one count of this clone. CDR3 nucleotide sequence: TGTGCCAGCAGCACCAGGACAGGGCCGGTGGAGACCCAGTACTTC. Amino acid sequence: CASSTRTGPVETQYF. The chain carries TRBV11-2 and TRBJ2-5; the match to TRBD1 covers 8 bases. The CDR3 consists of 15 residues. With 5 bases clipped from V and 5 bases from J, the junction kept 10 bases outside the gene matches. The germline CDR1 and CDR2 sequences are SGHAT and FQNNGV.

This sequence joins TRBV5-1 and TRBJ2-1; 10 nucleotides match TRBD1. Germline CDR1 and CDR2: SGHRS and YFSETQ. V trimming: 0 bases; J trimming: 5 bases; junction bases outside the gene matches: 2. CDR3 size: 15 residues. The DNA for the CDR3 is TGCGCCAGCAGCTTGGGACAGGGGGCGAACAATGAGCAGTTCTTC. This translates into CASSLGQGANNEQFF.

There are a few counts of this clone. This sequence joins TRBV7-9 and TRBJ1-4; TRBD1 matches 9 bases. Germline V lookup: CDR1 SEHNR, CDR2 FQNEAQ (reference sequence). The CDR3 extends over 17 amino acids. V gave up 8 bases and J gave up 0 bases; unmatched junction bases: 10. CDR3 bases: TGTGCCAGCGACCCCGGGACAGGGTCTGCAACTAATGAAAAACTGTTTTTT. Protein: CASDPGTGSATNEKLFF.

The V call is TRBV10-3, the J call TRBJ2-7; 9 bases map to TRBD2. This CDR3 contains 19 residues. The J segment lost 0 bases and the V segment lost 0 bases, leaving 12 bases of the junction unmatched. The germline V gene has CDR1 ENHRY and CDR2 SYGVKD. CDR3 sequence: CAISESTFKSGGTSYEQYV. In DNA form, the CDR3 reads TGTGCCATCAGTGAGTCGACGTTTAAGAGCGGGGGGACCTCCTACGAGCAGTACGTC.

V is TRBV18 and J is TRBJ2-5; TRBD1 matches 8 bases. CDR1 KGHSH and CDR2 LQKENI come from the germline V gene. Germline trimming cut 2 bases from V and 3 bases from J; bases unmatched to any gene: 8. There are 16 residues in the CDR3. The CDR3: CASSPNSRGQEETQYF. CDR3 bases: TGTGCCAGCTCACCAAACAGCCGGGGACAGGAAGAGACCCAGTACTTC.

V and J are TRBV10-1 and TRBJ1-2, with 10 bases matching TRBD1. The CDR3 contains 17 residues. Germline V gene data show CDR1 as WNHNN and CDR2 as SYGVQD (reference sequence). With 3 bases clipped from V and 11 bases from J, the junction kept 18 bases outside the gene matches. The CDR3 protein is CASSDSTTGTGVTVYTF. The CDR3 nucleotides are TGCGCCAGCAGTGACTCTACTACCGGGACAGGGGTAACGGTGTACACCTTC.

The table lists this clone with a count of one. V usage is TRBV5-1 and J usage is TRBJ2-1; perhaps TRBD1 as D (5 bases). Trimming pared 2 bases from V and 7 bases from J, leaving 10 bases between. The CDR3 has 13 amino acids. Germline V gene data show CDR1 as SGHRS and CDR2 as YFSETQ. The CDR3 DNA follows: TGCGCCAGCAGCTTTGATCAGGGTAATGAGCAGTTCTTC. Translating gives CASSFDQGNEQFF.

This chain connects TRBV10-3 to TRBJ1-4; TRBD1 might be the D (6 bases). The V gene lost 4 bases and the J gene lost 5 bases, with 14 bases spanning the gap. Germline V gene lookup returns CDR1 ENHRY and CDR2 SYGVKD. CDR3 length equals 15 residues. CDR3 nucleotide sequence: TGTGCCATCAGTGTGGAGGCGCAGGGGAATGAAAAACTGTTTTTT. This gives the protein CAISVEAQGNEKLFF.